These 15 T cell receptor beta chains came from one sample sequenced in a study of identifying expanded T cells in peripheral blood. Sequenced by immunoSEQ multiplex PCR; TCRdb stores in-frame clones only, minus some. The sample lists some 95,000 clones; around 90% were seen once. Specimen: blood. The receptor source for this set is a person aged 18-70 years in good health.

This CDR3 reads CAIKGTGAEEQYF. The DNA of the CDR3 is TGTGCCATTAAAGGAACGGGGGCTGAGGAGCAGTACTTC. This sequence joins TRBV10-3 and TRBJ2-7; D is tentatively TRBD1 or TRBD2 (6 bases each). Germline V gene data show CDR1 as ENHRY and CDR2 as SYGVKD. The CDR3 covers 13 residues. V lost 9 bases, J lost 7 bases, and 19 bases lay in between.

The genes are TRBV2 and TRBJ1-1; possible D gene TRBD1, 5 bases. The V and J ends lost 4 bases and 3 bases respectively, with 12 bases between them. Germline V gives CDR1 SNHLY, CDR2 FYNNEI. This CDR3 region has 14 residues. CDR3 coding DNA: TGTGCCAGCAGTGGGGCACAGGCCGACACTGAAGCTTTCTTT. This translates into CASSGAQADTEAFF.

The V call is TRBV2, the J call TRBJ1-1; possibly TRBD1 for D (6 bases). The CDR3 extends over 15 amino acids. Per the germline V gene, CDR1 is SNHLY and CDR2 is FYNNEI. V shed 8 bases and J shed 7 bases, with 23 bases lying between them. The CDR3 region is CASSLGAGTSVEAFF. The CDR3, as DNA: TGTGCCAGCTCCCTAGGGGCTGGGACATCTGTTGAAGCTTTCTTT. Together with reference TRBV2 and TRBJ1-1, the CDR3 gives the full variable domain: EPEVTQTPSHQVTQMGQEVILRCVPISNHLYFYWYRQILGQKVEFLVSFYNNEISEKSEIFDDQFSVERPDGSNFTLKIRSTKLEDSAMYFCASSLGAGTSVEAFFGQGTRLTVV.

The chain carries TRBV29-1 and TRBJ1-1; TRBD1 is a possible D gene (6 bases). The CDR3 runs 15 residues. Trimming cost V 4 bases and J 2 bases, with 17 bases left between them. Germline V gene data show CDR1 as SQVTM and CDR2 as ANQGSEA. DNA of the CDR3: TGCAGCGTTGCGCGGGACACTGGACACAACACTGAAGCTTTCTTT. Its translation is CSVARDTGHNTEAFF.

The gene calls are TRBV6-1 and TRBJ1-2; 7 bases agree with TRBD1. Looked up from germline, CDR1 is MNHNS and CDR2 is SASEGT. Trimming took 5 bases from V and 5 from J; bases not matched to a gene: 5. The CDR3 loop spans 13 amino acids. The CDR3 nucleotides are TGTGCCAGCAGTAGGGGACAGAGTTATGGCTACACCTTC. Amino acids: CASSRGQSYGYTF.

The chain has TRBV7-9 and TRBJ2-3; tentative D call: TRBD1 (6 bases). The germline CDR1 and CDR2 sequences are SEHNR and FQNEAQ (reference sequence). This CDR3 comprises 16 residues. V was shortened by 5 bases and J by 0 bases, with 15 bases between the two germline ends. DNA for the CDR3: TGTGCCAGCAGCCCTACAGGGAGTTTTAGCACAGATACGCAGTATTTT. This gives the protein CASSPTGSFSTDTQYF.

The DNA of the CDR3 is TGCGCCAGCAGCCAAGATCTAAACCGGGGGAACACTGAAGCTTTCTTT. Translation: CASSQDLNRGNTEAFF. The chain has TRBV4-1 and TRBJ1-1, with unresolved D. In germline, CDR1 is MGHRA, CDR2 YSYEKL. The V gene lost 0 bases and the J gene lost 1 base, with 12 bases spanning the gap. The CDR3 is 16 residues long.

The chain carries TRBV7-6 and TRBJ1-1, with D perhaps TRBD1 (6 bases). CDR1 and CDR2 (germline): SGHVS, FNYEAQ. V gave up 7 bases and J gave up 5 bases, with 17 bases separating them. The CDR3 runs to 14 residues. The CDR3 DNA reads TGTGCCAGCACCTCTCAGGGGAGTGGTACTGAAGCTTTCTTT. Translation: CASTSQGSGTEAFF.

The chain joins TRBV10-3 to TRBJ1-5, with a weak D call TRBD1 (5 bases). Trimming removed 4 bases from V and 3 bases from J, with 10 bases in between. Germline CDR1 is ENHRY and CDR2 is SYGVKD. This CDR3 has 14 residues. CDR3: CAISGDSFNQPQHF. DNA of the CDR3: TGTGCCATCAGTGGAGACAGTTTCAATCAGCCCCAGCATTTT.

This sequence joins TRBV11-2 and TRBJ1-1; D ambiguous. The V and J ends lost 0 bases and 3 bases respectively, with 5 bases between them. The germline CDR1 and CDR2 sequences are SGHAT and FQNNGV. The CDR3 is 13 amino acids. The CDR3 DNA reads TGTGCCAGCAGCTTAGAGGGCCACACTGAAGCTTTCTTT. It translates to CASSLEGHTEAFF. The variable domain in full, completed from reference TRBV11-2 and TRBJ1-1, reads EAGVAQSPRYKIIEKRQSVAFWCNPISGHATLYWYQQILGQGPKLLIQFQNNGVVDDSQLPKDRFSAERLKGVDSTLKIQPAKLEDSAVYLCASSLEGHTEAFFGQGTRLTVV.

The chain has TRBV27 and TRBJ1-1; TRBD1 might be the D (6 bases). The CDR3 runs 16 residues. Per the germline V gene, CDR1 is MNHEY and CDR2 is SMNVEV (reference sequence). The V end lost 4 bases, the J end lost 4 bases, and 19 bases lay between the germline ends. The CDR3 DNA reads TGTGCCAGCAGTTCCCTTTTCTTCCCAGGGGCCACTGAAGCTTTCTTT. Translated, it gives CASSSLFFPGATEAFF.

As DNA, the CDR3 is TGTGCCAGCAGTGGTACGGTGTATGGCTACACCTTC. It encodes CASSGTVYGYTF. The rearrangement links TRBV2 to TRBJ1-2; no clear D gene. V was clipped by 4 bases and J by 5 bases, with 8 bases between them. The CDR3 is made up of 12 amino acids. CDR1 and CDR2 (germline): SNHLY, FYNNEI.

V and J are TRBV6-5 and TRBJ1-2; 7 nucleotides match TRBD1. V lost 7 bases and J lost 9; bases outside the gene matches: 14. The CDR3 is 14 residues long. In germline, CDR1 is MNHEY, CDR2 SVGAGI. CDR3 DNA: TGTGCCAGCATCGACGGGGGACAGCCTGGTCGCTACACCTTC. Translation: CASIDGGQPGRYTF.

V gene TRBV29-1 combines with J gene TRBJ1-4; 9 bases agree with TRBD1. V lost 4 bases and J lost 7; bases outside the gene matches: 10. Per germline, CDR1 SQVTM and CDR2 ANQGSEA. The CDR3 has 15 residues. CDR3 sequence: CSVVIRYRGREKLFF. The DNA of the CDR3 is TGCAGCGTTGTTATTCGGTACAGGGGGCGTGAAAAACTGTTTTTT.

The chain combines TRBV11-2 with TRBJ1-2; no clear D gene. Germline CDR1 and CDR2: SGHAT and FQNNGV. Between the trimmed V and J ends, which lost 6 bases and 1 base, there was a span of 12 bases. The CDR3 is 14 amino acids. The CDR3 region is CASSQAGSNYGYTF. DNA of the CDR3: TGTGCCAGCAGTCAAGCCGGCAGTAACTATGGCTACACCTTC. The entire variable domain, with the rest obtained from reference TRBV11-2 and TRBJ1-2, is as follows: EAGVAQSPRYKIIEKRQSVAFWCNPISGHATLYWYQQILGQGPKLLIQFQNNGVVDDSQLPKDRFSAERLKGVDSTLKIQPAKLEDSAVYLCASSQAGSNYGYTFGSGTRLTVV.